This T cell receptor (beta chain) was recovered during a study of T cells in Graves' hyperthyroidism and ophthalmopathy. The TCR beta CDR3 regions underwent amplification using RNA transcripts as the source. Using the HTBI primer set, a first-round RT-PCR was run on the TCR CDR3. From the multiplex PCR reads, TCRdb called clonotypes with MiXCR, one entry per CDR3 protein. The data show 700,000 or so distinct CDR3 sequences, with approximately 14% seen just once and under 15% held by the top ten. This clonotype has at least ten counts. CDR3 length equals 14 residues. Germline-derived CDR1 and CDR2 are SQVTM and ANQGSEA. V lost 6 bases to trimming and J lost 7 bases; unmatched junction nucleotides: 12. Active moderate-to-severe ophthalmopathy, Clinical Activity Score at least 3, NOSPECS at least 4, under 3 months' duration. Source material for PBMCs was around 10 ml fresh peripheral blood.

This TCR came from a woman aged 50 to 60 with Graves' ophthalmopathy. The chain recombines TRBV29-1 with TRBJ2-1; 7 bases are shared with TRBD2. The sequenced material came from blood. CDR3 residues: CSVEPATSFNEQFF. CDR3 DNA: TGCAGCGTCGAACCTGCGACTAGCTTTAATGAGCAGTTCTTC.